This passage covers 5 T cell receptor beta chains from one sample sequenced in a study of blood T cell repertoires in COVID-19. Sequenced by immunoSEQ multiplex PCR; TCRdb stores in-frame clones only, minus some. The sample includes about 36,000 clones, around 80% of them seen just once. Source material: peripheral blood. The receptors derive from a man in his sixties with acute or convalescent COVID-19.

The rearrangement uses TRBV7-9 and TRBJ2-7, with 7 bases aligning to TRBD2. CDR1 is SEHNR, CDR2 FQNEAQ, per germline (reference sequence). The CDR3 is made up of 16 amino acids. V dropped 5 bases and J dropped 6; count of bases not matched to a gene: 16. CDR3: CASSPGVSGGFFEQYF. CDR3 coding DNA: TGTGCCAGCAGCCCAGGAGTGTCGGGAGGCTTCTTCGAGCAGTACTTC.

The CDR3 bases are TGCGCCAGCAGCCAAAAAGGCGGGGGACTAGCGGGAATCGATGAGCAGTTCTTC. Translated, it gives CASSQKGGGLAGIDEQFF. The rearrangement uses TRBV4-3 and TRBJ2-1; TRBD2 matches at 13 bases. The trim removed 2 bases at V and 8 bases at J, leaving 12 bases unmatched. Germline V CDR1 and CDR2: LGHNA, YSLEER. The CDR3 length is 18 residues.

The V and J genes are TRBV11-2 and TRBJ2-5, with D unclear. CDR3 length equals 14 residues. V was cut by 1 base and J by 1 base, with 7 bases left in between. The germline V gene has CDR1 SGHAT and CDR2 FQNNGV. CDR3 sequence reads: CASSLGVSQETQYF. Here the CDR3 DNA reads TGTGCCAGCAGCTTAGGTGTCAGCCAAGAGACCCAGTACTTC. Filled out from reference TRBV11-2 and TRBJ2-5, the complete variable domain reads EAGVAQSPRYKIIEKRQSVAFWCNPISGHATLYWYQQILGQGPKLLIQFQNNGVVDDSQLPKDRFSAERLKGVDSTLKIQPAKLEDSAVYLCASSLGVSQETQYFGPGTRLLVL.

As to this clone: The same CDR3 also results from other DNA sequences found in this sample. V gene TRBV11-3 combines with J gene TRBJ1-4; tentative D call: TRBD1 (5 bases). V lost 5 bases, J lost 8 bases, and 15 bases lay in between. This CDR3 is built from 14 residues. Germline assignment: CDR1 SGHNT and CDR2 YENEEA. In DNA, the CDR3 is TGTGCCAGCAGCCCTCAGGGTGTGGGCGAAAAACTGTTTTTT. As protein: CASSPQGVGEKLFF.

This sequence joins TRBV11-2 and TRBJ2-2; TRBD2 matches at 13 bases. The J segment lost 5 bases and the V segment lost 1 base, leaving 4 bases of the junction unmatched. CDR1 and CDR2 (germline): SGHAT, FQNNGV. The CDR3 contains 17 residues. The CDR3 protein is CASSLGTSGRGTGELFF. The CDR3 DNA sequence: TGTGCCAGCAGCTTAGGGACTAGCGGGAGAGGGACCGGGGAGCTGTTTTTT.